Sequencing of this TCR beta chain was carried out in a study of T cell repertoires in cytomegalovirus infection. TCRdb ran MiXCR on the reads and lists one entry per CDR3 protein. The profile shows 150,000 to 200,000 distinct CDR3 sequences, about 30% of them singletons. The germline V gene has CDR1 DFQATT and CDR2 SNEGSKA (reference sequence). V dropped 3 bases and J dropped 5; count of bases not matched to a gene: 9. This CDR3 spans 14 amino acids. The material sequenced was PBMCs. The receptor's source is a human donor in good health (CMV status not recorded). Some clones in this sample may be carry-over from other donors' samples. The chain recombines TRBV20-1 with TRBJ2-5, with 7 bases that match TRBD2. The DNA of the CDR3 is TGCAGTGCTAGTGGGACTATGGGCGGGGAGACCCAGTACTTC. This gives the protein CSASGTMGGETQYF.